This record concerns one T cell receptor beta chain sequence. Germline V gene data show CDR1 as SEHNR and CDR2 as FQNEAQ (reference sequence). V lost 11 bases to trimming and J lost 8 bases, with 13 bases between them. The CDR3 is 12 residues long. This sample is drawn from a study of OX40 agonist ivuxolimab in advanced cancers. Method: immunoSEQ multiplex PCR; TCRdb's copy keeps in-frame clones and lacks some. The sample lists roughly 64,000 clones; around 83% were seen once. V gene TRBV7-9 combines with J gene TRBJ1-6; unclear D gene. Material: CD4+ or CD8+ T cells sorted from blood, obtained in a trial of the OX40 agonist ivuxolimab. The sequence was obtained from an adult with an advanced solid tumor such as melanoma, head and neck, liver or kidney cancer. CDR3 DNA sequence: TGTGCCTGCGGACGGAACGATTCACCCCTCCACTTT. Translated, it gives CACGRNDSPLHF. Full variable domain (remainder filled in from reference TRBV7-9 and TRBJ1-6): DTGVSQNPRHKITKRGQNVTFRCDPISEHNRLYWYRQTLGQGPEFLTYFQNEAQLEKSRLLSDRFSAERPKGSFSTLEIQRTEQGDSAMYLCACGRNDSPLHFGNGTRLTVT.